This T cell receptor beta chain was profiled in a study of cytomegalovirus exposure and HLA in healthy donors. The CDR3 totals 19 residues. Germline-derived CDR1 and CDR2 are SGHRS and YFSETQ. The V and J ends lost 4 bases and 3 bases, in that order; junction bases with no gene match: 15. PCR used 60 Vbeta primers and 13 Jbeta primers. Source study methods: Around 9.9 million shared chains were among the 60 million to 80 million unique TCR beta chains that a later analysis counted. The table came from immunoSEQ multiplex PCR; TCRdb's copy has only in-frame clones and leaves some out. Clonal size and the V and J genes are those of that table, whereas D and trimming came from the DNA. The sample has over 70,000 clones; 74% are singletons.

The TCR was taken from a human donor in good health. Sequenced material: PBMCs. The chain couples TRBV5-1 to TRBJ2-2; TRBD1 matches at 10 bases. The DNA of the CDR3 is TGCGCCAGCAGCCTGGAAGGACAGGGGGTTTTGACGGACACCGGGGAGCTGTTTTTT. Its translation: CASSLEGQGVLTDTGELFF. The full variable domain, with the rest looked up from reference TRBV5-1 and TRBJ2-2, is KAGVTQTPRYLIKTRGQQVTLSCSPISGHRSVSWYQQTPGQGLQFLFEYFSETQRNKGNFPGRFSGRQFSNSRSEMNVSTLELGDSALYLCASSLEGQGVLTDTGELFFGEGSRLTVL.